The sequence of this T cell receptor (beta chain) was determined in a study of control samples from healthy donors and cancer patients. The V and J ends lost 0 bases and 5 bases, in that order; junction bases with no gene match: 9. CDR1 SGHDN and CDR2 FVKESK come from the germline V gene. The CDR3 contains 17 residues. Profiled with immunoSEQ multiplex PCR; TCRdb holds only in-frame clones, not every one. The sample has 85,000 to 90,000 clones, roughly 86% seen once; the top ten hold roughly 20%. The V and J genes are TRBV14 and TRBJ2-1; 8 bases map to TRBD2. The clonotype was recovered from a man aged 30-40 years in good health. The sample taken for sequencing was blood. CDR3: CASSQDPQRGSHNEQFF. The CDR3, as DNA: TGTGCCAGCAGCCAAGATCCCCAGCGGGGGTCCCACAATGAGCAGTTCTTC.